These T cell receptor beta chains were read from a single sample in a study of blood T cell repertoires in COVID-19. Profiling relied on immunoSEQ multiplex PCR, and the TCRdb table lists in-frame clones only, not all of them. The data contain about 230,000 clones, 80% to 90% of them singletons. Sequencing was carried out using peripheral blood. These TCRs come from a man aged 30 to 39 with COVID-19, enrolled during active disease. Each CDR3 is given without its conserved first and last residue. The D gene is left open where the match is weak.

.	TRBV19	TRBJ2-1	ASSISAGSSYNEQF
TRBD1	TRBV27	TRBJ1-6	ASTNRGIISPLH
TRBD1	TRBV29-1	TRBJ2-2	SVVTGTGLTGELF
TRBD1	TRBV12-3/TRBV12-4	TRBJ2-7	ASSFTGGYEQY
.	TRBV7-9	TRBJ1-1	ASSVQGRTEAF
TRBD2	TRBV5-1	TRBJ2-2	ASSLFSGGTGELF
.	TRBV19	TRBJ1-2	ASSFGGLINYGYT
TRBD1	TRBV3-1/TRBV3-2	TRBJ2-2	ASSPRDRNTGELF
.	TRBV28	TRBJ1-6	AAEGGSSYNSPLH
.	TRBV10-3	TRBJ1-1	ATYSGTQTTEAF
TRBD1	TRBV11-3	TRBJ2-1	ASSSRTTGDHYNEQF
TRBD1	TRBV7-2	TRBJ1-5	ASSFEAGTGTFNQPQH
TRBD1	TRBV6-4	TRBJ2-2	ASIRDRGMTGELF
.	TRBV21-1	TRBJ1-1	ASSQAGQGKTEAF
TRBD1	TRBV9	TRBJ1-4	ASSASGTGKMF
.	TRBV18	TRBJ1-1	ASSPSEEFEAF
.	TRBV7-2	TRBJ2-7	ASSPGQVGIDEQY
.	TRBV7-8	TRBJ1-2	ASSLETGLYGYT
TRBD1	TRBV6-2/TRBV6-3	TRBJ2-1	ASTPRTGGSSYNEQF
TRBD1	TRBV7-2	TRBJ1-3	ASSLGTGAGNTIY
TRBD1	TRBV27	TRBJ2-7	ASSPRRGGNEQY
.	TRBV28	TRBJ1-2	ASSSRSGYGYT
TRBD2	TRBV5-4	TRBJ2-1	ASSVDFSGRGVNEQF
.	TRBV2	TRBJ1-5	ASSDDRYQPQH
TRBD2	TRBV18	TRBJ2-7	ASSPSSGSDEQY
TRBD2	TRBV9	TRBJ2-5	ASSTTAMGGRETQY
TRBD1	TRBV7-9	TRBJ1-6	ASSSDRVNSPLH
TRBD2	TRBV10-3	TRBJ2-3	AIRPLLAGGPQGTDTQY